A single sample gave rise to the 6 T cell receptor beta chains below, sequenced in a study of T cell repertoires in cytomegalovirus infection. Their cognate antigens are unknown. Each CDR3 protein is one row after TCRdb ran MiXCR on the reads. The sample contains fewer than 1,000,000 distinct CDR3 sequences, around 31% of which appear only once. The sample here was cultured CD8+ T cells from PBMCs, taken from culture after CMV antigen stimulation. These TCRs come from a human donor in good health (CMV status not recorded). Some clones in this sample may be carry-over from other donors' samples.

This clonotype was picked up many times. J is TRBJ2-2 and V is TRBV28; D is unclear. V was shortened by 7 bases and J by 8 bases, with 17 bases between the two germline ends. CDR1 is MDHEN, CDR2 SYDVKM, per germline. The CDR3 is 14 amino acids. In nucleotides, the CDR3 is TGTGCCAGCACCTTGGAAATCTCTGGGGGGGAGCTGTTTTTT. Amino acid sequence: CASTLEISGGELFF. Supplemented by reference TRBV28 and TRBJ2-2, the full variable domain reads DVKVTQSSRYLVKRTGEKVFLECVQDMDHENMFWYRQDPGLGLRLIYFSYDVKMKEKGDIPEGYSVSREKKERFSLILESASTNQTSMYLCASTLEISGGELFFGEGSRLTVL.

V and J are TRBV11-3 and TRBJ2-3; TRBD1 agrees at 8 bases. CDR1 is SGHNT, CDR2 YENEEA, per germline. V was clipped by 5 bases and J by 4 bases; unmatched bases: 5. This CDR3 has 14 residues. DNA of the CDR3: TGTGCCAGCAGCCTCCAGACAGGGGCAGATACGCAGTATTTT. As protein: CASSLQTGADTQYF.

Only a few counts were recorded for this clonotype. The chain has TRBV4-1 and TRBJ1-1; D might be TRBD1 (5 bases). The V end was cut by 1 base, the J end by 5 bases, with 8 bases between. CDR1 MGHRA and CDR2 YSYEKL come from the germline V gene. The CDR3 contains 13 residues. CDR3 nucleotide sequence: TGCGCCAGCAGCCAAGCAGGGAGTACTGAAGCTTTCTTT. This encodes CASSQAGSTEAFF.

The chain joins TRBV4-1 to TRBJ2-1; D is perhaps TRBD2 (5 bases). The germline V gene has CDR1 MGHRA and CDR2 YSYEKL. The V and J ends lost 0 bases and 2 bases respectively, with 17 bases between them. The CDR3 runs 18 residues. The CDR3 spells CASSQDGTTRSAYNEQFF. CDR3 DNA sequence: TGCGCCAGCAGCCAAGATGGAACAACTAGATCGGCCTACAATGAGCAGTTCTTC.

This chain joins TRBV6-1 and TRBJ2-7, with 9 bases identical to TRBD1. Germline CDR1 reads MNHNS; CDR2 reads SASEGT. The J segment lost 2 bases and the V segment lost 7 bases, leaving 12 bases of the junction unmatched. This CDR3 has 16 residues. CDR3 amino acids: CASTRSLGQGPYEQYF. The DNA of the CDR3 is TGTGCCAGCACCAGGTCCCTGGGACAGGGACCCTACGAGCAGTACTTC.

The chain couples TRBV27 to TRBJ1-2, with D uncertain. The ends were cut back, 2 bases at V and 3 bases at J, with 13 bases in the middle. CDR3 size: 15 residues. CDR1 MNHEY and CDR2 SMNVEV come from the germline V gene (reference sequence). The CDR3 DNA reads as TGTGCCAGCAGTTTAATAGGCAGTGCTGACTATGGCTACACCTTC. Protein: CASSLIGSADYGYTF.